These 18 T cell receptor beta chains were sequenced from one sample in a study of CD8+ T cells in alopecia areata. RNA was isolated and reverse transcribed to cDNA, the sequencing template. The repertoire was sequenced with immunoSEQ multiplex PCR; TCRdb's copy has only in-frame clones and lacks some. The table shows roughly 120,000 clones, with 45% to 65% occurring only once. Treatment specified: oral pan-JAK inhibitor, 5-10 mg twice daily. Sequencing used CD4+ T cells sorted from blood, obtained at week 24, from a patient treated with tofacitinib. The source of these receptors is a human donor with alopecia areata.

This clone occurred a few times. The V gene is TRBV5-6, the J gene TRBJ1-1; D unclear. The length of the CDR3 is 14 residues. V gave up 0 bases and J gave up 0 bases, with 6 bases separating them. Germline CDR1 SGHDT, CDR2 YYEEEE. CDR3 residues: CASSLELMNTEAFF. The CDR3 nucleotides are TGTGCCAGCAGCTTGGAGCTAATGAACACTGAAGCTTTCTTT.

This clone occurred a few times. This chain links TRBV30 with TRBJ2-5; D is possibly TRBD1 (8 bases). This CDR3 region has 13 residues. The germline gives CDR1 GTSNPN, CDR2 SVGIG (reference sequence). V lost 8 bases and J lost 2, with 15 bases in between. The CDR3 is CAVDRGLQETQYF. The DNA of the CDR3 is TGTGCCGTCGACAGGGGACTACAAGAGACCCAGTACTTC.

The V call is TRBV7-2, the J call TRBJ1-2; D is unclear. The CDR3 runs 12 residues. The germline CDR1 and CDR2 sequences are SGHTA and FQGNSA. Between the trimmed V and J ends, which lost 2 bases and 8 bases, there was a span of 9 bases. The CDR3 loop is CASSLSQRGYTF. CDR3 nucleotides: TGTGCCAGCAGCTTAAGTCAGAGGGGCTACACCTTC.

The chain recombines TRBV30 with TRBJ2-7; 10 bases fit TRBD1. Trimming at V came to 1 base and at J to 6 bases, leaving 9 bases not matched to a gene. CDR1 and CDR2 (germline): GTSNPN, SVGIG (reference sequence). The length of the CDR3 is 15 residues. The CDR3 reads CAWSGKGQGSGEQYF. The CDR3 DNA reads TGTGCCTGGAGTGGGAAGGGACAGGGGAGCGGCGAGCAGTACTTC.

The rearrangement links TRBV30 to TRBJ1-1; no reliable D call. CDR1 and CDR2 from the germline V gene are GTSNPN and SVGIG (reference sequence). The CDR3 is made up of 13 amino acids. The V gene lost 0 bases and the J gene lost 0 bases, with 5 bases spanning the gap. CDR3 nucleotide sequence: TGTGCCTGGAGTGTTCACATGAACACTGAAGCTTTCTTT. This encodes CAWSVHMNTEAFF.

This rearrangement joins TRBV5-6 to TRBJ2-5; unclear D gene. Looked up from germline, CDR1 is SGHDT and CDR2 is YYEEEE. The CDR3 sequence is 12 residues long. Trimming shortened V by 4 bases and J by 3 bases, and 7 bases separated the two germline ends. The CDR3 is CASSTLEETQYF. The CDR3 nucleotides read TGTGCCAGCAGCACCTTAGAAGAGACCCAGTACTTC.

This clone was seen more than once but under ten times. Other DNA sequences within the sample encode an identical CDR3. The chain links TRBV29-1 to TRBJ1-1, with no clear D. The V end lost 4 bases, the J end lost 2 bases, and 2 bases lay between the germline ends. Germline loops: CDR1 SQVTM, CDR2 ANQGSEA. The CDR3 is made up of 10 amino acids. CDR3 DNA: TGCAGCGTTGCAAACACTGAAGCTTTCTTT. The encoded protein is CSVANTEAFF.

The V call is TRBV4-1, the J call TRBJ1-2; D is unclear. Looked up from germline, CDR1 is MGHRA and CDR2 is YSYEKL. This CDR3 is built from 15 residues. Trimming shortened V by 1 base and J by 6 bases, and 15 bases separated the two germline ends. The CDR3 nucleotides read TGCGCCAGCAGCCAAGTATATGGAGTCACAGATGGCTACACCTTC. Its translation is CASSQVYGVTDGYTF.

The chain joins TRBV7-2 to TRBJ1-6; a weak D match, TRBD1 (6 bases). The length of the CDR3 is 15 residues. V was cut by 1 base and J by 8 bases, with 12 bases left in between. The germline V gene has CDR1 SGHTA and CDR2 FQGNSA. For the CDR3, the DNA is TGTGCCAGCAGCTTAGAGGGGGGCAGGGATTCACCCCTCCACTTT. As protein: CASSLEGGRDSPLHF.

The CDR3 bases are TGTGCCAGCAGCAAAGGTCCCAATGAGCAGTTCTTC. It translates to CASSKGPNEQFF. This rearrangement joins TRBV21-1 to TRBJ2-1. TRBV21-1 counts as a pseudogene. CDR3 length: 12 residues.

The CDR3 sequence: CASSQASSGGTDTQYF. As DNA, the CDR3 is TGCGCCAGCAGCCAAGCTTCTAGCGGGGGTACAGATACGCAGTATTTT. The chain joins TRBV4-3 to TRBJ2-3; TRBD2 matches 10 bases. Germline CDR1 LGHNA, CDR2 YSLEER. V shed 1 base and J 3 bases; nucleotides not matched to a gene: 4. The CDR3 is made up of 16 amino acids.

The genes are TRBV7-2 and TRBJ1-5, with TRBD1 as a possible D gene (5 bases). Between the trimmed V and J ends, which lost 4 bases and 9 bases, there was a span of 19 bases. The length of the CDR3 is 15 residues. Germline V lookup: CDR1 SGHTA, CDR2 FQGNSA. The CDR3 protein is CASSSRRSGERPQHF. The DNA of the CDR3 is TGTGCCAGCAGCTCCCGACGGTCGGGGGAGCGGCCCCAGCATTTT.

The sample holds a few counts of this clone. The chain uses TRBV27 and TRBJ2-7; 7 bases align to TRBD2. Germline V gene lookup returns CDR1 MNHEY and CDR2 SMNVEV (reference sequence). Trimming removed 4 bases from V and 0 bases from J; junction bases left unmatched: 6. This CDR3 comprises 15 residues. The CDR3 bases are TGTGCCAGCAGTTCGATGGGGGGGACCTCCTACGAGCAGTACTTC. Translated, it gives CASSSMGGTSYEQYF.

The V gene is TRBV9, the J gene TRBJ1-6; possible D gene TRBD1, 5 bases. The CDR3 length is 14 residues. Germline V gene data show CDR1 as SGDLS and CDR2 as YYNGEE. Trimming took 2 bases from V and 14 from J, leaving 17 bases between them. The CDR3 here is CASSVGGAGSALHF. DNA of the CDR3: TGTGCCAGCAGCGTTGGCGGGGCCGGGTCGGCCCTCCACTTT.

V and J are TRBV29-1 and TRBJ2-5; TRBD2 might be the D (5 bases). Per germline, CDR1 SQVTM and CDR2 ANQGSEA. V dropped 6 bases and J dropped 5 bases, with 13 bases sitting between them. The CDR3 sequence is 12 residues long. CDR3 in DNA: TGCAGCGTAGGGAGTTGGGCCGAGACCCAGTACTTC. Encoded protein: CSVGSWAETQYF.

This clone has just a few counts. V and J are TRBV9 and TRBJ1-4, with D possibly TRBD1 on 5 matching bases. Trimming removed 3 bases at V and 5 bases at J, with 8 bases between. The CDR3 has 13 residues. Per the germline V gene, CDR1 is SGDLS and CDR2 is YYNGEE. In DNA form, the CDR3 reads TGTGCCAGCAGCGAAGACAGAAATGAAAAACTGTTTTTT. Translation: CASSEDRNEKLFF.

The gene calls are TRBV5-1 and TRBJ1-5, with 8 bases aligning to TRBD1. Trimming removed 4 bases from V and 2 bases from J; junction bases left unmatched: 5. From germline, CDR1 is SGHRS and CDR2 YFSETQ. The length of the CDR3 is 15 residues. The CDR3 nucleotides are TGCGCCAGCAGCCAAGGACAGGGAGGCAATCAGCCCCAGCATTTT. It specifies CASSQGQGGNQPQHF.

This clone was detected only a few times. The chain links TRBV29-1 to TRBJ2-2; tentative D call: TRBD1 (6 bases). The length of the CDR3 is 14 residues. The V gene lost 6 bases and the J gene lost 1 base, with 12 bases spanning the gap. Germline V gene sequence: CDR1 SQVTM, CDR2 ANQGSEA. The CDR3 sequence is CSVGTNENTGELFF. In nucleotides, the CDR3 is TGCAGCGTCGGGACAAACGAGAACACCGGGGAGCTGTTTTTT.